This T cell receptor beta chain comes out of a study of beta chain features in type 1 diabetes. The authors reverse transcribed all of the isolated RNA, so sequencing captured expressed TCRB transcripts. Produced via immunoSEQ multiplex PCR; TCRdb's table is partial and in-frame only. In the table there are about 660,000 clones, about an eighth of which are singletons. The germline V gene has CDR1 LNHDA and CDR2 SQIVND (reference sequence). The CDR3 length is 12 residues. V was trimmed by 5 bases and J by 1 base, leaving 5 bases between them. Broader study findings: Shortening that was moderate but significant affected the TCRB CDR3s of Type 1 diabetes patients in all four CD4+ subsets.

As for this clone: Its antigen remains unknown.

The rearrangement links TRBV19 to TRBJ1-1; tentative D call: TRBD1 (5 bases). The source is a man between 18 and 29 years old with type 1 diabetes. The sample consisted of naive CD4+ T cells from blood. The CDR3 region is CASSDRNTEAFF. CDR3 in DNA: TGTGCCAGTAGTGACAGGAACACTGAAGCTTTCTTT.